These 20 T cell receptor beta chains share one sample of origin, sequenced in a study of Graves' ophthalmopathy and Graves' hyperthyroidism. Using RNA transcripts, the TCR beta CDR3 regions were amplified. Scientists carried out first-round RT-PCR using HTBI primers and then a second-round multiplex PCR. One entry per CDR3 protein results from TCRdb running MiXCR on the multiplex PCR reads. The repertoire holds about 740,000 distinct CDR3 sequences, with about 44% as singletons. Sequencing input: peripheral blood. Receptors were obtained from an adult man with Graves' ophthalmopathy.

The chain recombines TRBV7-9 with TRBJ2-5; D may be TRBD1 (6 bases). From germline, CDR1 is SEHNR and CDR2 FQNEAQ (reference sequence). Trimming cost V 5 bases and J 4 bases, with 14 bases left between them. The CDR3 length is 14 residues. CDR3 loop: CASSPGTMGETQYF. Written as DNA, the CDR3 is TGTGCCAGCAGCCCAGGGACAATGGGAGAGACCCAGTACTTC.

The chain joins TRBV25-1 to TRBJ2-7; 11 nucleotides agree with TRBD2. V dropped 6 bases and J dropped 0; count of bases not matched to a gene: 13. In germline, CDR1 is MGHDK, CDR2 SYGVNS. The CDR3 spans 18 residues. The DNA of the CDR3 is TGTGCCAGCAGCGTGCTAGCGGGAGGAACAGCCAACTCCTACGAGCAGTACTTC. Residues: CASSVLAGGTANSYEQYF.

Many counts were recorded for this clonotype. J is TRBJ2-5 and V is TRBV2; a weak D match, TRBD1 (5 bases). V was trimmed by 5 bases and J by 5 bases, leaving 15 bases between them. The CDR3 is made up of 14 amino acids. CDR1 and CDR2 from the germline V gene are SNHLY and FYNNEI. The CDR3: CASSNHDSAETQYF. The CDR3 DNA reads as TGTGCCAGCAGTAACCATGACAGTGCTGAGACCCAGTACTTC. The entire variable domain, with the rest obtained from reference TRBV2 and TRBJ2-5, is as follows: EPEVTQTPSHQVTQMGQEVILRCVPISNHLYFYWYRQILGQKVEFLVSFYNNEISEKSEIFDDQFSVERPDGSNFTLKIRSTKLEDSAMYFCASSNHDSAETQYFGPGTRLLVL.

Concerning this clonotype itself: This may be a read error: a much more frequent sequence differs by one nucleotide. The V gene is TRBV10-3, the J gene TRBJ1-2; D not resolved. CDR3 length: 17 amino acids. Germline V gene lookup returns CDR1 ENHRY and CDR2 SYGVKD. In DNA form, the CDR3 reads TGTGCCAGCAGTGATATCCTTCAGAGGTCCACGGGGTATGGCTACACCTTC. Encoded protein: CASSDILQRSTGYGYTF.

The V call is TRBV9, the J call TRBJ1-5, with D hard to call. Between the trimmed V and J ends, which lost 4 bases and 3 bases, there was a span of 14 bases. The CDR3 extends over 15 amino acids. Germline values: CDR1 SGDLS, CDR2 YYNGEE. Written as DNA, the CDR3 is TGTGCCAGCAGCCAAGACCTCCGGTACAATCAGCCCCAGCATTTT. Translating it yields CASSQDLRYNQPQHF.

This clonotype was seen repeatedly, ten times or more. The chain combines TRBV7-2 with TRBJ1-2; possible D gene TRBD1, 5 bases. This CDR3 is 17 amino acids long. V dropped 3 bases and J dropped 6 bases, with 23 bases sitting between them. Germline V gene data show CDR1 as SGHTA and CDR2 as FQGNSA. DNA of the CDR3: TGTGCCAGCAGCTTCTCCTCGCCCTGGGGGATCGCTGATGGCTACACCTTC. This translates into CASSFSSPWGIADGYTF. Together with reference TRBV7-2 and TRBJ1-2, the CDR3 gives the full variable domain: GAGVSQSPSNKVTEKGKDVELRCDPISGHTALYWYRQSLGQGLEFLIYFQGNSAPDKSGLPSDRFSAERTGGSVSTLTIQRTQQEDSAVYLCASSFSSPWGIADGYTFGSGTRLTVV.

Only one count was recorded for this clonotype. The conserved phenylalanine or tryptophan is not found at the CDR3 terminus, so this likely reflects a read error. It is unclear where the CDR3 begins or ends on the DNA, so no DNA is shown, and the CDR3 is as TCRdb lists it. The gene calls are TRBV11-2 and TRBJ2-5. Germline CDR1 and CDR2: SGHAT and FQNNGV. From its first to its last residue, the CDR3 has 9 amino acids. The CDR3: CASSLHSKV.

The rearrangement links TRBV25-1 to TRBJ2-5; TRBD2 aligns across 8 bases. This CDR3 spans 13 amino acids. Germline V gene lookup returns CDR1 MGHDK and CDR2 SYGVNS. V was pared by 7 bases and J by 5 bases, with 6 bases of the junction left unmatched. CDR3 region: CASTDWTSETQYF. The CDR3 DNA follows: TGTGCCAGCACTGACTGGACTAGCGAGACCCAGTACTTC.

V gene TRBV7-2 combines with J gene TRBJ2-1; 10 nucleotides line up with TRBD1. From germline, CDR1 is SGHTA and CDR2 FQGNSA. The CDR3 has 15 amino acids. J was trimmed by 8 bases and V by 6 bases; bases with no gene match: 10. The chain's CDR3 is CASSLYGTGVHEQFF. CDR3 nucleotides: TGTGCCAGCAGTTTATACGGGACAGGGGTGCATGAGCAGTTCTTC.

The chain uses TRBV25-1 and TRBJ2-7, with 7 bases aligning to TRBD1. Germline V gene data show CDR1 as MGHDK and CDR2 as SYGVNS. This CDR3 has 15 residues. The V segment lost 5 bases and the J segment 3 bases; nucleotides outside the gene matches: 10. CDR3 residues: CASSQGQLLFYEQYF. DNA of the CDR3: TGTGCCAGCAGTCAGGGACAGCTTTTATTCTACGAGCAGTACTTC.

The chain employs TRBV29-1 and TRBJ2-2; 8 nucleotides line up with TRBD2. After removal of 5 bases from V and 6 bases from J, the junction contained 5 bases not matched to a gene. This CDR3 is 13 amino acids long. Germline values: CDR1 SQVTM, CDR2 ANQGSEA. The CDR3 spells CSVSGRVAGELFF. DNA for the CDR3: TGCAGCGTTAGCGGGAGAGTCGCCGGGGAGCTGTTTTTT.

This clonotype occurred a few times. The V and J genes are TRBV11-2 and TRBJ1-2; weak D call: TRBD1 (6 bases). CDR1 is SGHAT and CDR2 is FQNNGV in the germline V gene. Trimming shortened V by 0 bases and J by 0 bases, and 8 bases separated the two germline ends. The CDR3 is made up of 15 amino acids. For the CDR3, the DNA is TGTGCCAGCAGCTTAGATCGGGGGCCTAACTATGGCTACACCTTC. Its translation: CASSLDRGPNYGYTF.

The V gene is TRBV15, the J gene TRBJ1-3; the D is unclear. The V end lost 0 bases, the J end lost 1 base, and 10 bases lay between the germline ends. The CDR3 has 16 residues. Germline-derived CDR1 and CDR2 are LNHNV and YYDKDF (reference sequence). In DNA form, the CDR3 reads TGTGCCACCAGCAGAGACGGCGACTTTTCTGGAAACACCATATATTTT. Protein: CATSRDGDFSGNTIYF.

The V gene is TRBV2, the J gene TRBJ1-2, with D unclear. CDR3 length equals 14 residues. CDR1 is SNHLY, CDR2 FYNNEI, per germline. V was pared by 5 bases and J by 4 bases, with 14 bases between. In DNA form, the CDR3 reads TGTGCCAGCAGTCTCCCAGAGAGGTCCTATGGCTACACCTTC. Amino acid sequence: CASSLPERSYGYTF.

This clonotype was recorded a few times. The chain uses TRBV24-1 and TRBJ2-2; 10 bases line up with TRBD1. Germline V lookup: CDR1 KGHDR, CDR2 SFDVKD. After removal of 0 bases from V and 5 bases from J, the junction contained 2 bases not matched to a gene. The CDR3 runs to 16 residues. As DNA, the CDR3 is TGTGCCACCAGTGATTTGTGGACAGGGGGAACCGGGGAGCTGTTTTTT. Translated, it gives CATSDLWTGGTGELFF.

This clonotype was observed many times. This chain joins TRBV19 and TRBJ1-2; tentatively, D is TRBD1 (6 bases). There are 11 residues in the CDR3. Per the germline V gene, CDR1 is LNHDA and CDR2 is SQIVND (reference sequence). Deletions cut 10 bases from V and 6 bases from J, with 12 bases between. This CDR3 is CAKWGQNGYTF. The CDR3 region has the DNA TGTGCCAAGTGGGGGCAGAATGGCTACACCTTC.

This sequence joins TRBV2 and TRBJ2-2, with 7 nucleotides matching TRBD1. The ends lost 7 bases at V and 8 bases at J; junction bases unmatched: 10. This CDR3 has 14 amino acids. The V gene's germline CDR1 is SNHLY and CDR2 FYNNEI. The CDR3 DNA reads as TGTGCCAGCACTCGGACAGGCCGATGGGGGGAGCTGTTTTTT. Translated: CASTRTGRWGELFF.

Only a few counts were recorded for this clonotype. CDR3 protein: CASSRRETYEQYF. Here the CDR3 DNA reads TGTGCCAGCAGCCGTAGGGAAACCTACGAGCAGTACTTC. The rearrangement uses TRBV7-9 and TRBJ2-7; D remains ambiguous. The V gene's germline CDR1 is SEHNR and CDR2 FQNEAQ (reference sequence). The CDR3 has 13 amino acids. Trimming removed 5 bases at V and 2 bases at J, with 10 bases between.

This clonotype has ten or more counts. The gene calls are TRBV20-1 and TRBJ1-2; 8 bases are shared with TRBD1. The trim removed 2 bases at V and 8 bases at J, leaving 4 bases unmatched. Germline assignment: CDR1 DFQATT and CDR2 SNEGSKA (reference sequence). This CDR3 spans 12 amino acids. The CDR3 here is CSARTDRAGYTF. The CDR3 bases are TGCAGTGCTAGAACGGACAGGGCGGGCTACACCTTC.

Of note for this clonotype: Mismatch with germline at one junction end may stem from a read error. This chain connects TRBV9 to TRBJ2-2; 8 nucleotides agree with TRBD1. In germline, CDR1 is SGDLS, CDR2 YYNGEE. The CDR3 extends over 16 amino acids. The CDR3: CASSPQTGVYTGELFF. CDR3 DNA sequence: TGCGCCAGCAGCCCCCAGACAGGGGTCTACACCGGGGAGCTGTTTTTT.